Listed below are T cell receptor beta chains from one sample, sequenced in a study of T cell changes during pregnancy in multiple sclerosis. Assay used: immunoSEQ multiplex PCR; TCRdb lists only in-frame clones, some missing. The sample carries about 59,000 clones, approximately 94% recorded once. The material was CD8+ T cells from peripheral blood mononuclear cells, obtained after pregnancy. The receptors derive from a female donor with multiple sclerosis, enrolled in a pregnancy study. The CDR3 runs from the conserved cysteine through the conserved F or W. The D gene is left open where the match is weak. Rows may omit the clone size; those that give it use once, few, many or a size class.

D	size	V	J	CDR3	DNA
.	.	TRBV7-6	TRBJ1-3	CASSLRTASGNTIYF	TGTGCCAGCAGCTTAAGGACAGCCTCTGGAAACACCATATATTTT
.	.	TRBV19	TRBJ2-7	CASSTGLAYEQYF	TGTGCCAGTAGTACAGGACTGGCCTACGAGCAGTACTTC
TRBD1	.	TRBV6-1	TRBJ1-4	CASSELGQGSEKLFF	TGTGCCAGCAGTGAACTTGGACAGGGAAGTGAAAAACTGTTTTTT
TRBD1	.	TRBV4-1	TRBJ2-7	CASSQFGTGLGIYEQYF	TGCGCCAGCAGCCAATTCGGGACAGGCCTAGGGATCTACGAGCAGTACTTC
TRBD2	.	TRBV9	TRBJ2-3	CASSVFGTSGTDTQYF	TGTGCCAGCAGCGTATTCGGGACTAGCGGCACAGATACGCAGTATTTT
TRBD1	.	TRBV6-1	TRBJ1-1	CASSPDRASNTEAFF	TGTGCCAGCAGCCCGGACAGGGCCTCGAACACTGAAGCTTTCTTT
.	.	TRBV30	TRBJ1-5	CAWSNSVFLNQPQHF	TGTGCCTGGAGTAACTCGGTCTTTCTCAATCAGCCCCAGCATTTT
TRBD1	.	TRBV19	TRBJ2-7	CASSIGVSGGDEQYF	TGTGCCAGTAGTATAGGCGTGTCAGGGGGCGACGAGCAGTACTTC
TRBD2	.	TRBV13	TRBJ2-7	CASSLLAGGFYEQYF	TGTGCCAGCAGCTTACTAGCGGGAGGATTCTACGAGCAGTACTTC
.	.	TRBV4-3	TRBJ1-2	CASSQSRGSNYGYTF	TGCGCCAGCAGCCAAAGTAGGGGGTCTAACTATGGCTACACCTTC
.	.	TRBV5-5	TRBJ2-1	CASSQGTGEYNEQFF	TGTGCCAGCAGCCAAGGGACGGGAGAGTACAATGAGCAGTTCTTC
TRBD2	.	TRBV18	TRBJ2-7	CASSPTSGIYEQYF	TGTGCCAGCTCACCCACTAGCGGGATCTACGAGCAGTACTTC
.	.	TRBV14	TRBJ1-4	CASSPLGGPREKLFF	TGTGCCAGCAGCCCCCTGGGAGGGCCAAGGGAAAAACTGTTTTTT
.	.	TRBV27	TRBJ1-2	CASSHSGEGYTF	TGTGCCAGCAGTCACTCAGGGGAAGGCTACACCTTC
.	few	TRBV27	TRBJ1-2	CASRKPGEYGYTF	TGTGCCAGCAGAAAGCCAGGGGAGTATGGCTACACCTTC
.	.	TRBV27	TRBJ2-7	CASSSQGPYEQYF	TGTGCCAGCAGTTCCCAGGGCCCTTACGAGCAGTACTTC
TRBD1	.	TRBV27	TRBJ1-2	CASQPGQGVEGYTF	TGTGCCAGCCAACCCGGACAGGGGGTGGAAGGCTACACCTTC
.	once	TRBV13	TRBJ1-1	CASSLTGSHGAFF	TGTGCCAGCAGCCTTACAGGGTCGCACGGGGCTTTCTTT
TRBD2	.	TRBV7-8	TRBJ2-1	CASWGLAVPSSYNEQFF	TGTGCCAGCTGGGGACTAGCGGTTCCGAGCTCCTACAATGAGCAGTTCTTC
.	.	TRBV10-1	TRBJ1-4	CASSRREGVNEKLFF	TGCGCCAGCAGCCGTCGTGAGGGAGTCAACGAAAAACTGTTTTTT
.	.	TRBV20-1	TRBJ1-2	CSAREQTFYTF	TGCAGTGCTAGGGAGCAGACGTTCTACACCTTC
TRBD2	.	TRBV11-2	TRBJ2-7	CASSFRLAGFYEQYF	TGTGCCAGCAGCTTTAGACTAGCGGGATTCTACGAGCAGTACTTC
TRBD1	.	TRBV7-2	TRBJ1-1	CASSLDGQDAAQAFF	TGTGCCAGCAGCTTAGACGGACAGGATGCCGCCCAAGCTTTCTTT
TRBD1	.	TRBV6-5	TRBJ2-7	CASSGRDRGLGEQYF	TGTGCCTCCTCGGGGAGGGACAGGGGTCTAGGCGAGCAGTACTTC
TRBD1	.	TRBV19	TRBJ1-5	CASSPLQGQPSNQPQHF	TGTGCCAGTAGTCCTCTTCAGGGACAGCCGAGCAATCAGCCCCAGCATTTT
.	.	TRBV15	TRBJ2-2	CATSRDRATNTGELFF	TGTGCCACCAGCAGAGATCGTGCGACGAACACCGGGGAGCTGTTTTTT
.	.	TRBV19	TRBJ2-1	CASSPGVGNEQFF	TGTGCCAGTAGTCCGGGGGTGGGGAATGAGCAGTTCTTC
TRBD1	.	TRBV5-6	TRBJ1-1	CASSPAPGGTEAFF	TGTGCCAGCAGCCCCGCTCCAGGGGGCACTGAAGCTTTCTTT
.	.	TRBV9	TRBJ2-7	CASSSGVLYEQYF	TGTGCCAGCAGCTCAGGGGTACTCTACGAGCAGTACTTC
.	.	TRBV27	TRBJ2-1	CASSSYPPGLSSYNEQFF	TGTGCCAGCAGTTCTTACCCTCCGGGACTCTCTTCCTACAATGAGCAGTTCTTC
TRBD1	.	TRBV27	TRBJ1-5	CASSAGGAYQPQHF	TGTGCCAGCAGCGCAGGGGGCGCGTATCAGCCCCAGCATTTT
TRBD1	once	TRBV19	TRBJ2-7	CASSPAGTGDYEQYF	TGTGCCAGTAGTCCCGCCGGGACAGGGGACTACGAGCAGTACTTC
TRBD1	.	TRBV7-9	TRBJ1-4	CASSRGQGTNEKLFF	TGTGCCAGCAGTCGCGGACAGGGCACTAATGAAAAACTGTTTTTT
.	.	TRBV30	TRBJ2-2	CASLGEINTGELFF	TGTGCCTCGTTGGGAGAGATAAACACCGGGGAGCTGTTTTTT
TRBD1	.	TRBV4-1	TRBJ2-6	CASSQAGTGLAGANVLTF	TGCGCCAGCAGCCAAGCCGGGACAGGATTGGCTGGGGCCAACGTCCTGACTTTC
TRBD2	.	TRBV27	TRBJ2-7	CASSYSAGGVYEQYF	TGTGCCAGCAGTTATTCGGCGGGAGGGGTATACGAGCAGTACTTC